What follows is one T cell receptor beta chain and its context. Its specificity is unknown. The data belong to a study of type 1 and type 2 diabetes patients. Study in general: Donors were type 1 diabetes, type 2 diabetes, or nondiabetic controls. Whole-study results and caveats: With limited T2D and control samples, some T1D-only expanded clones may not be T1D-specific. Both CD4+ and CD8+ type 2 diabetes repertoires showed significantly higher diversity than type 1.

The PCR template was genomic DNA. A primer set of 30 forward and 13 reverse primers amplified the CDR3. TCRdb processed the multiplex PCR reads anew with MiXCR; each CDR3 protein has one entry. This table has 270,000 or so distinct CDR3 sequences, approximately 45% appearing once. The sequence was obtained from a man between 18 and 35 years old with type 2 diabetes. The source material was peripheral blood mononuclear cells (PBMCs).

The CDR3 is CASSYQGRARETQYF. CDR3 nucleotide sequence: TGTGCCAGCAGCTATCAAGGGAGGGCTCGGGAGACCCAGTACTTC. The chain joins TRBV5-6 to TRBJ2-5; 7 bases map to TRBD2. This CDR3 contains 15 residues. V shed 3 bases and J 5 bases; nucleotides not matched to a gene: 10. In germline, CDR1 is SGHDT, CDR2 YYEEEE.